A selection of T cell receptor beta chains follows, all from one sample in a study of blood T cells in healthy people across ages. Each CDR3 protein is one row after TCRdb ran MiXCR on the 5' RACE reads. Seen here are roughly 680,000 distinct CDR3 sequences, 49% observed once, and the top ten hold around 32%. The sequenced material came from blood. The receptors derive from a woman aged 55-70 years in good health. Each CDR3 is given with its conserved first and last residue.

v_call	j_call	cdr3_aa
TRBV4-3	TRBJ2-4	CASSRETGAKWEQYF
TRBV20-1	TRBJ2-1	CRASGGIDEQFF
TRBV5-1	TRBJ2-1	CASSSPGPQQFF
TRBV20-1	TRBJ2-7	CSAPGLRSREQYF
TRBV9	TRBJ2-3	CASSVRDRDIDTQYF
TRBV12-3/TRBV12-4	TRBJ2-1	CASSLSTLSSYNEQFF
TRBV6-5	TRBJ2-3	CVLGAGAPDTQYF
TRBV11-2	TRBJ2-5	CASSLGIRTGGSWQETQYF
TRBV7-6	TRBJ2-7	CASSSVKGVGEQYF
TRBV28	TRBJ1-3	CASSFPSGSGNTIYF
TRBV20-1	TRBJ2-1	CRARGLTDEQFF
TRBV12-3/TRBV12-4	TRBJ1-2	CASSLVRPTLNYGYTF
TRBV28	TRBJ1-4	CASTRGPNEKLFF
TRBV4-3	TRBJ2-3	CASSQESFTDTQYF
TRBV5-1	TRBJ2-7	CASSGGTGDLYEQYF
TRBV7-3	TRBJ2-1	CASSPKTSVNEQFF
TRBV9	TRBJ2-5	CASSVGPNQETQYF
TRBV20-1	TRBJ1-4	CSAREGTTNEKLFF
TRBV7-9	TRBJ2-1	CASSDIRYNEQFF
TRBV11-1	TRBJ2-3	CASSSTLDRERTDTQYF
TRBV20-1	TRBJ2-5	CSATTLRLAGDRGIQETQYF
TRBV7-6	TRBJ2-7	CASSRIPSSSYEQYF
TRBV6-6	.	CASSRGGGTSGSYEQYF
TRBV20-1	TRBJ2-3	CSARPLAGGPDTQYF
TRBV27	TRBJ2-6	CASSLYNRGVGPGANVLTF
TRBV29-1	TRBJ1-1	CSVEGGTGARTEAFF
TRBV20-1	TRBJ2-7	CSAGRDRGSEQYF
TRBV3-1	TRBJ2-1	CASSHLAGFNEQFF
TRBV20-1	TRBJ2-1	CSALAGGPVYEQFF
TRBV29-1	TRBJ2-1	CSVDNGGSYNEQFF
TRBV25-1	TRBJ2-5	CASSGRWGTKETQYF
TRBV18	TRBJ1-6	CASSFQGWHSPLHF
TRBV4-1	TRBJ2-3	CASSQIRGKGGEIWTQYF
TRBV20-1	TRBJ2-5	CSARPGGEEQYF
TRBV4-1	TRBJ2-5	CASSQVGSGETQYF
TRBV12-3/TRBV12-4	TRBJ2-6	CASTYRASGANVLTF
TRBV3-1	TRBJ2-7	CASSQAGNLHEQYF
TRBV29-1	TRBJ2-3	CSVVGGHRLTDTQYF
TRBV2	TRBJ2-6	CASSHGARGSGANVLTF
TRBV5-1	TRBJ2-7	CASGNSGNYEQYF
TRBV18	TRBJ2-6	CASSPTAGVGANVLTF
TRBV25-1	TRBJ2-7	CASRGGLVEQYF
TRBV30	TRBJ1-1	CAWSGDSGTEAFF
TRBV20-1	TRBJ2-5	CSALSGMGETQYF
TRBV6-6	TRBJ2-5	CASRSQGRGETQYF
TRBV7-9	TRBJ1-4	CASSLNRQGPPYEKLFF
TRBV7-9	TRBJ2-3	CASSPSVGRSILADTQYF
TRBV2	TRBJ1-1	CASGANTEAFF
TRBV9	TRBJ2-7	CASSVEPGQGYEQYF
TRBV4-3	TRBJ2-2	CASSQAPLSGQLFF
TRBV4-2	TRBJ2-7	CASSRSDRLYEQYF
TRBV7-3	TRBJ2-1	CASSFQGGVYNEQFF